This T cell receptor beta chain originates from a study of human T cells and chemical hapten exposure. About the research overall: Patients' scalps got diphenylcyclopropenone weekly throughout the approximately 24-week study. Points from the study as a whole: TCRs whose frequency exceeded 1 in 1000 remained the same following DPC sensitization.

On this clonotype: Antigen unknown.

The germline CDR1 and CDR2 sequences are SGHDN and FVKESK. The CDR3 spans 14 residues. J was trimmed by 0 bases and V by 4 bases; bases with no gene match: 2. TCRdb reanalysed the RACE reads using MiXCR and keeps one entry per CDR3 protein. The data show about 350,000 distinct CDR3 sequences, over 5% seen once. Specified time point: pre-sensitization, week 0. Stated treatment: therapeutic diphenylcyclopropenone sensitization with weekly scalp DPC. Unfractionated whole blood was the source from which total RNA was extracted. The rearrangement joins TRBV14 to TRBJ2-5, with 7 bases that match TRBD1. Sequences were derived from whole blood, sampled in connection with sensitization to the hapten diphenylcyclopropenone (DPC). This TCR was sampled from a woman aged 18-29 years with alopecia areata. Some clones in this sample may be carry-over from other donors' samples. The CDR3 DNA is TGTGCCAGCAGCCCGACAGGGAACCAAGAGACCCAGTACTTC. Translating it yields CASSPTGNQETQYF.